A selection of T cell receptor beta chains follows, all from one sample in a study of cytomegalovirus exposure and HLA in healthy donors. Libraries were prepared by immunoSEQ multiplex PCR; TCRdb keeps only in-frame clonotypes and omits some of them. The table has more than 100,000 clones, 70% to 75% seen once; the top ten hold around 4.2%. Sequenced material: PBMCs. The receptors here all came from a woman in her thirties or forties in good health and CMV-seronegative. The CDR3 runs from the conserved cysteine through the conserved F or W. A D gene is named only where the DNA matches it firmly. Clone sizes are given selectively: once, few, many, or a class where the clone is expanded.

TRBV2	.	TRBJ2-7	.	CASSEISARVTSYEQYF	TGTGCCAGCAGTGAAATCTCTGCTCGGGTGACCTCCTACGAGCAGTACTTC
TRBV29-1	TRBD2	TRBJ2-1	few	CSVAGLAGYNEQFF	TGCAGCGTTGCGGGACTAGCGGGCTACAATGAGCAGTTCTTC
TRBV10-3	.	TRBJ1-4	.	CAIRQGTNEKLFF	TGTGCCATCAGACAGGGCACTAATGAAAAACTGTTTTTT
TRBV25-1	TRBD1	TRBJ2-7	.	CATSFTGVREQYF	TGTGCCACCTCCTTCACAGGGGTCAGGGAGCAGTACTTC
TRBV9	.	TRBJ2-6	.	CASSTGTPAGANVLTF	TGTGCCAGCAGCACCGGGACTCCAGCTGGGGCCAACGTCCTGACTTTC
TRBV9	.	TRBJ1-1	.	CASSVGERNTEAFF	TGTGCCAGCAGCGTAGGCGAACGCAACACTGAAGCTTTCTTT
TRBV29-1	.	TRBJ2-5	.	CSVEANRGAGIQETQYF	TGCAGCGTCGAAGCCAATCGGGGGGCGGGGATCCAAGAGACCCAGTACTTC
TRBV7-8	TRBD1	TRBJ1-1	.	CASSLEPGGTEAFF	TGTGCCAGCAGCTTAGAGCCAGGGGGCACTGAAGCTTTCTTT
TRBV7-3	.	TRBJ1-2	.	CASSKDILGYGYTF	TGTGCCAGCAGCAAGGACATTCTTGGGTATGGCTACACCTTC
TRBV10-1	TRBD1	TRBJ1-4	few	CASSESKSTGTGEAEKLFF	TGCGCCAGCAGTGAGTCCAAATCAACCGGGACAGGGGAGGCTGAAAAACTGTTTTTT
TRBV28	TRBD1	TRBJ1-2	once	CASSQPGQGSDYGYTF	TGTGCCAGCAGTCAACCGGGACAGGGTTCGGACTATGGCTACACCTTC
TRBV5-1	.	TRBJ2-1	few	CASSQGGGHYNEQFF	TGCGCCAGCAGCCAGGGCGGGGGCCACTACAATGAGCAGTTCTTC
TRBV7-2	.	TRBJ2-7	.	CASSLQETYEQYF	TGTGCCAGCAGCCTACAGGAGACCTACGAGCAGTACTTC
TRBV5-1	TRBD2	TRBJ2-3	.	CASSLAPTSGDTQYF	TGCGCCAGCAGCTTGGCTCCGACTAGCGGAGATACGCAGTATTTT
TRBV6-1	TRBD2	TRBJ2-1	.	CALSPVGGEYNEQFF	TGTGCCCTCAGCCCGGTGGGGGGGGAATACAATGAGCAGTTCTTC
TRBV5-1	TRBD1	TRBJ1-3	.	CASSWTGGDGNTIYF	TGCGCCAGCAGCTGGACAGGGGGCGATGGAAACACCATATATTTT
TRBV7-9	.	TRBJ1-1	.	CASGDAEAFF	TGTGCCAGCGGAGACGCTGAAGCTTTCTTT
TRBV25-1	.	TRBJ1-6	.	CATSSYPGSPLHF	TGTGCCACCAGCAGTTACCCAGGGTCACCCCTCCACTTT
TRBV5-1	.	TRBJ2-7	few	CASSFIPSSYEQYF	TGCGCCAGCAGCTTTATACCGAGCTCCTACGAGCAGTACTTC
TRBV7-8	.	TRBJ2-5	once	CASSRAGLTQETQYF	TGTGCCAGCAGCCGGGCGGGACTGACCCAAGAGACCCAGTACTTC
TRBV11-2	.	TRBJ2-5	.	CASSSAAFQEAQYF	TGTGCCAGCAGCTCCGCAGCCTTCCAAGAGGCCCAGTACTTC
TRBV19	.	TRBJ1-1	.	CASSLGRKESLAFF	TGTGCCAGTAGTTTAGGGCGGAAGGAGTCTTTGGCTTTCTTT
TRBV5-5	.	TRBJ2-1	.	CASSHGARSYNEQFF	TGTGCCAGCAGCCATGGGGCTCGCTCCTACAATGAGCAGTTCTTC
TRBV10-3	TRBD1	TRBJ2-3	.	CAISPGTGTDTQYF	TGTGCCATCAGTCCCGGGACAGGCACAGATACGCAGTATTTT